This TCR beta chain was identified during a study of blood T cell repertoires in COVID-19. This clone was seen just once. The CDR3 length is 15 residues. From germline, CDR1 is ENHRY and CDR2 SYGVKD. V was pared by 6 bases and J by 3 bases, with 17 bases between. The method was immunoSEQ multiplex PCR; TCRdb's version includes in-frame clones alone and lacks a portion of them. The sample lists 200,000 to 250,000 clones, less than 90% occurring once. The chain recombines TRBV10-3 with TRBJ1-2; D possibly corresponds to TRBD1 (5 bases). Source material: PBMCs or T cells enriched from blood (not recorded which). The TCR originated in a middle-aged woman who had recovered from COVID-19. The CDR3 DNA follows: TGTGCCATCAGGCCCCATGAAGGGGTGGACTATGGCTACACCTTC. Its translation: CAIRPHEGVDYGYTF.